The 31 T cell receptor beta chains presented below share a single source sample, sequenced in a study of regulatory T cells in long-lasting Graves disease. As for time point: newly diagnosed GD, antithyroid drugs for less than 3 months. Following extraction of RNA from PBMCs, that RNA was used to make the TCR library. HTBI primers from iRepertoire and Arm-PCR of CDR3 regions yielded the TCR beta libraries. A single record per CDR3 protein comes from TCRdb applying MiXCR to the multiplex PCR reads. The profile shows 550,000 to 700,000 distinct CDR3 sequences, about 16% of them singletons. This same sample was also taken into another study, of T cells in Graves' hyperthyroidism and ophthalmopathy.

The sequences come from peripheral blood mononuclear cells (PBMCs), collected at new diagnosis, from a patient treated with antithyroid drugs. All receptors derive from a man between 18 and 35 years old with Graves disease.

J is TRBJ1-2 and V is TRBV29-1; D is ambiguous. The CDR3 length is 10 residues. Germline CDR1 SQVTM, CDR2 ANQGSEA. Trimming stripped 7 bases from V and 6 bases from J, with 9 bases between. Here the CDR3 DNA reads TGCAGCGCCGGAGAGGATGGCTACACCTTC. It yields the protein CSAGEDGYTF.

The chain is built from TRBV28 and TRBJ2-1; no reliable D call. Germline CDR1 and CDR2: MDHEN and SYDVKM. CDR3 length equals 14 residues. V was cut by 3 bases and J by 4 bases, with 10 bases left in between. The CDR3 region is CASSLQTIYNEQFF. In DNA, the CDR3 is TGTGCCAGCAGTTTGCAGACAATATACAATGAGCAGTTCTTC. The complete variable domain, with remaining parts taken from reference TRBV28 and TRBJ2-1, reads DVKVTQSSRYLVKRTGEKVFLECVQDMDHENMFWYRQDPGLGLRLIYFSYDVKMKEKGDIPEGYSVSREKKERFSLILESASTNQTSMYLCASSLQTIYNEQFFGPGTRLTVL.

This clonotype has more than one count but fewer than ten. The CDR3 sequence is CASSQDQQGGYQPQHF. The CDR3 DNA reads TGCGCCAGCAGCCAAGATCAACAGGGTGGGTATCAGCCCCAGCATTTT. The chain recombines TRBV4-1 with TRBJ1-5, with D perhaps TRBD1 (6 bases). The germline V gene has CDR1 MGHRA and CDR2 YSYEKL. The CDR3 runs to 16 residues. V was pared by 0 bases and J by 5 bases, with 14 bases between.

This clonotype was counted a few times. V usage is TRBV20-1 and J usage is TRBJ2-7; D is unclear. This CDR3 spans 12 amino acids. Trimming took 6 bases from V and 0 from J, leaving 9 bases between them. The V gene's germline CDR1 is DFQATT and CDR2 SNEGSKA (reference sequence). The CDR3 sequence is CSANTNSYEQYF. The CDR3 DNA follows: TGCAGTGCCAACACTAACTCCTACGAGCAGTACTTC.

This clonotype has a count of ten or more. The chain employs TRBV6-1 and TRBJ1-2; 9 bases align to TRBD1. The V and J ends lost 6 bases and 4 bases, in that order; junction bases with no gene match: 9. The CDR3 spans 15 residues. Germline assignment: CDR1 MNHNS and CDR2 SASEGT. The CDR3 coding sequence is TGTGCCAGCAGAACATCACAGGGGGCGGGCTATGGCTACACCTTC. It encodes CASRTSQGAGYGYTF.

The rearrangement links TRBV6-1 to TRBJ2-7, with a tentative D call TRBD1 (6 bases). Germline V CDR1 and CDR2: MNHNS, SASEGT. There are 13 residues in the CDR3. Trimming stripped 5 bases from V and 5 bases from J, with 13 bases between. CDR3 DNA sequence: TGTGCCAGCAGTAGAACAGGGTACCACGAGCAGTACTTC. Its translation: CASSRTGYHEQYF.

This chain joins TRBV30 and TRBJ2-7; D is undetermined. CDR1 GTSNPN and CDR2 SVGIG come from the germline V gene (reference sequence). The V end was cut by 2 bases, the J end by 2 bases, with 13 bases between. This CDR3 comprises 14 residues. The CDR3 DNA follows: TGTGCCTGGAGTAAAGGGTTTGGGACCTACGAGCAGTACTTC. Its protein is CAWSKGFGTYEQYF. Drawing the rest from reference TRBV30 and TRBJ2-7, the complete variable domain is SQTIHQWPATLVQPVGSPLSLECTVEGTSNPNLYWYRQAAGRGLQLLFYSVGIGQISSEVPQNLSASRPQDRQFILSSKKLLLSDSGFYLCAWSKGFGTYEQYFGPGTRLTVT.

The gene calls are TRBV5-1 and TRBJ2-7, with a tentative D call TRBD2 (6 bases). The CDR3 extends over 15 amino acids. Germline CDR1 SGHRS, CDR2 YFSETQ. V lost 2 bases to trimming and J lost 2 bases, with 14 bases between them. CDR3 in DNA: TGCGCCAGCAGCTTCGTTTCAGCGGGCCCCTACGAGCAGTACTTC. Its protein product is CASSFVSAGPYEQYF.

The J gene is TRBJ2-1, the V gene TRBV6-1, with TRBD1 as a possible D gene (5 bases). Trimming removed 4 bases from V and 16 bases from J, with 17 bases in between. The CDR3 contains 12 residues. Germline CDR1 is MNHNS and CDR2 is SASEGT. Written as DNA, the CDR3 is TGTGCCAGCAGTGGACAGACCCACACCCTATTCTTC. It translates to CASSGQTHTLFF.

This clonotype was seen repeatedly, ten times or more. This chain uses TRBV7-9 with TRBJ2-5; D possibly uses TRBD1 or TRBD2 (6 bases each). This CDR3 comprises 15 residues. V lost 6 bases and J 0 bases, leaving 14 bases between the germline ends. CDR1 and CDR2 from the germline V gene are SEHNR and FQNEAQ (reference sequence). CDR3 nucleotide sequence: TGTGCCAGCAGGGGATCTAGGGGGGACCAAGAGACCCAGTACTTC. It translates to CASRGSRGDQETQYF.

At least ten counts were recorded for this clonotype. This rearrangement joins TRBV6-1 to TRBJ2-2, with TRBD2 identical over 9 bases. The CDR3 loop spans 15 amino acids. The V gene end was trimmed by 8 bases and the J gene end by 2 bases; junction bases not matched to a gene: 6. Germline V gene data show CDR1 as MNHNS and CDR2 as SASEGT. This CDR3 reads CASRKAGGNTGELFF. Here the CDR3 DNA reads TGTGCCAGCCGGAAAGCGGGAGGAAACACCGGGGAGCTGTTTTTT.

This clonotype was seen a few times. The gene calls are TRBV18 and TRBJ2-7; 10 bases align to TRBD2. The germline gives CDR1 KGHSH, CDR2 LQKENI. The CDR3 is made up of 16 amino acids. J lost 3 bases, V lost 0 bases, and 5 bases had no gene match. The CDR3 is CASSPPTSGTYYEQYF. The CDR3 DNA sequence: TGTGCCAGCTCACCACCCACTAGCGGGACCTACTACGAGCAGTACTTC. The full variable domain, completed using reference TRBV18 and TRBJ2-7, is NAGVMQNPRHLVRRRGQEARLRCSPMKGHSHVYWYRQLPEEGLKFMVYLQKENIIDESGMPKERFSAEFPKEGPSILRIQQVVRGDSAAYFCASSPPTSGTYYEQYFGPGTRLTVT.

The sample holds a few counts of this clonotype. The chain joins TRBV5-1 to TRBJ1-2; the D gene is possibly TRBD1 (6 bases). Germline values: CDR1 SGHRS, CDR2 YFSETQ. The V gene lost 0 bases and the J gene lost 8 bases, with 8 bases spanning the gap. This CDR3 spans 12 amino acids. CDR3 DNA sequence: TGCGCCAGCAGCTTGGGCCAGGGGGGCTACACCTTC. Protein product: CASSLGQGGYTF.

This clonotype was seen ten or more times. This chain connects TRBV27 to TRBJ2-1; 12 nucleotides align to TRBD2. V lost 6 bases to trimming and J lost 0 bases; unmatched junction nucleotides: 15. This CDR3 spans 20 amino acids. Looked up from germline, CDR1 is MNHEY and CDR2 is SMNVEV (reference sequence). CDR3 sequence (DNA): TGTGCCAGCAGAAACACCTGGAGGACTAGCGGGGCTTACTCCTACAATGAGCAGTTCTTC. Translated, it gives CASRNTWRTSGAYSYNEQFF.

This clonotype was counted at least ten times. The chain links TRBV11-2 to TRBJ2-7, with D possibly being TRBD2 (6 bases). Trimming took off 5 bases at V and 0 bases at J, with 20 bases between the two ends. CDR3 size: 17 residues. CDR1 and CDR2 from the germline V gene are SGHAT and FQNNGV. Here the CDR3 reads CASSQVGSGLPSYEQYF. CDR3 sequence (DNA): TGTGCCAGCAGCCAAGTGGGTTCTGGACTACCCTCCTACGAGCAGTACTTC.

This clonotype showed up many times. The chain recombines TRBV20-1 with TRBJ2-3; tentatively, D is TRBD1 or TRBD2 (6 bases each). The germline V gene has CDR1 DFQATT and CDR2 SNEGSKA (reference sequence). The CDR3 spans 17 residues. V lost 0 bases to trimming and J lost 0 bases, with 16 bases between them. In nucleotides, the CDR3 is TGCAGTGCTAGAGATGCGAGGGGGGAAACTAGCACAGATACGCAGTATTTT. This encodes CSARDARGETSTDTQYF.

There are many counts of this clonotype. The chain combines TRBV20-1 with TRBJ2-5; weak D call: TRBD2 (5 bases). V dropped 3 bases and J dropped 5 bases, with 16 bases sitting between them. The CDR3 totals 14 residues. Germline-derived CDR1 and CDR2 are DFQATT and SNEGSKA (reference sequence). The CDR3 nucleotides are TGCAGTGCTAGTCGGCTGGTTGGGGAGGAGACCCAGTACTTC. Protein sequence: CSASRLVGEETQYF.

This clonotype occurred many times. The chain employs TRBV12-3 or TRBV12-4 and TRBJ2-5; possible D gene TRBD2, 6 bases. The V end was cut by 7 bases, the J end by 5 bases, with 14 bases between. This CDR3 comprises 13 residues. The DNA for the CDR3 is TGTGCCAGCACCAAAACTAGCAGTGAGACCCAGTACTTC. This encodes CASTKTSSETQYF.

The J gene is TRBJ2-2, the V gene TRBV19; TRBD2 agrees at 7 bases. Germline trimming cut 7 bases from V and 4 bases from J; bases unmatched to any gene: 12. Looked up from germline, CDR1 is LNHDA and CDR2 is SQIVND (reference sequence). This CDR3 spans 16 amino acids. The chain's CDR3 is CASTSGRGMGTGELFF. CDR3 nucleotides: TGTGCCAGTACCTCAGGGAGGGGCATGGGCACCGGGGAGCTGTTTTTT.

This clonotype was picked up a small number of times. The V and J genes are TRBV28 and TRBJ1-5, with D unclear. The CDR3 has 13 residues. Per the germline V gene, CDR1 is MDHEN and CDR2 is SYDVKM. Trimming stripped 2 bases from V and 7 bases from J, with 9 bases between. The CDR3 nucleotides read TGTGCCAGCAGTTTACTAAGGGTCCAGCCCCAGCATTTT. This gives the protein CASSLLRVQPQHF.

This clonotype was counted only a few times. The chain combines TRBV19 with TRBJ1-2; 9 bases map to TRBD1. Germline V gene lookup returns CDR1 LNHDA and CDR2 SQIVND (reference sequence). The CDR3 has 15 amino acids. V was clipped by 6 bases and J by 4 bases; unmatched bases: 9. The CDR3 loop is CASSQPGQGIYGYTF. DNA for the CDR3: TGTGCCAGTAGCCAACCGGGACAGGGAATCTATGGCTACACCTTC.

This clonotype was observed a handful of times. The rearrangement links TRBV12-3 or TRBV12-4 to TRBJ2-7; D is unresolved. The CDR3 runs to 12 residues. V dropped 7 bases and J dropped 0 bases, with 7 bases sitting between them. The chain's CDR3 is CASTFSSYEQYF. CDR3 coding DNA: TGTGCCAGCACTTTTAGCTCCTACGAGCAGTACTTC.

The table lists this clonotype with a few counts. The chain is built from TRBV20-1 and TRBJ1-5; D gene ambiguous. Germline V lookup: CDR1 DFQATT, CDR2 SNEGSKA (reference sequence). The CDR3 extends over 9 amino acids. V was pared by 6 bases and J by 6 bases, with 3 bases between. CDR3 coding DNA: TGCAGTGCGGGTCAGCCCCAGCATTTT. This sequence encodes CSAGQPQHF.

This clonotype was found many times. The chain couples TRBV20-1 to TRBJ2-1; the D is unclear. Per the germline V gene, CDR1 is DFQATT and CDR2 is SNEGSKA (reference sequence). The CDR3 extends over 10 amino acids. V lost 7 bases to trimming and J lost 3 bases, with 4 bases between them. CDR3 DNA sequence: TGCAGTGTGGACTACAATGAGCAGTTCTTC. Its protein product is CSVDYNEQFF.

The chain joins TRBV5-5 to TRBJ2-2, with D perhaps TRBD1 or TRBD2 (5 bases each). The V gene lost 0 bases and the J gene lost 2 bases, with 11 bases spanning the gap. CDR1 SGHKS and CDR2 YYEKEE come from the germline V gene (reference sequence). This CDR3 comprises 16 residues. The CDR3 nucleotides are TGTGCCAGCAGCTTGGCCGGGACGGCAAACACCGGGGAGCTGTTTTTT. It yields the protein CASSLAGTANTGELFF.

Regarding this clonotype: This probably arose from a read error, given a far larger clone one base away. The V gene is TRBV11-3, the J gene TRBJ2-3; D unclear. CDR1 is SGHNT, CDR2 YENEEA, per germline. V dropped 3 bases and J dropped 2 bases, with 12 bases sitting between them. The CDR3 sequence is 15 residues long. The CDR3 sequence is CASSFSRSSTDTQYF. DNA of the CDR3: TGTGCCAGCAGCTTTAGCAGGAGTTCCACAGATACGCAGTATTTT.

This clonotype was picked up a small number of times. The gene calls are TRBV20-1 and TRBJ2-4; no reliable D call. The length of the CDR3 is 15 residues. V lost 5 bases and J 0 bases, leaving 14 bases between the germline ends. The germline V gene has CDR1 DFQATT and CDR2 SNEGSKA (reference sequence). This CDR3 reads CSAGRMELAKNIQYF. The CDR3 DNA reads as TGCAGTGCTGGAAGAATGGAACTAGCCAAAAACATTCAGTACTTC.

This clonotype was counted a few times. This chain joins TRBV28 and TRBJ1-4; 11 bases fit TRBD1. The CDR3 spans 16 residues. Germline lookup yields CDR1 MDHEN and CDR2 SYDVKM. Trimming removed 6 bases from V and 5 bases from J; junction bases left unmatched: 8. CDR3 residues: CASSFRGQGGNEKLFF. CDR3 nucleotides: TGTGCCAGCAGCTTTCGGGGACAGGGGGGAAATGAAAAACTGTTTTTT.

CDR3 sequence: CASSMVGTSPYEQYF. The CDR3 nucleotides read TGTGCCAGTAGTATGGTTGGGACTAGCCCTTACGAGCAGTACTTC. V usage is TRBV19 and J usage is TRBJ2-7, with 9 bases identical to TRBD2. V lost 3 bases and J lost 4; bases outside the gene matches: 7. The germline CDR1 and CDR2 sequences are LNHDA and SQIVND (reference sequence). The CDR3 consists of 15 residues.

This clonotype was detected ten times or more. This sequence joins TRBV20-1 and TRBJ1-5; D is ambiguous. The CDR3 extends over 14 amino acids. Per germline, CDR1 DFQATT and CDR2 SNEGSKA (reference sequence). V was trimmed by 1 base and J by 2 bases, leaving 9 bases between them. The CDR3 reads CSARGTSGNQPQHF. As DNA, the CDR3 is TGCAGTGCTAGAGGAACGAGTGGCAATCAGCCCCAGCATTTT.

This clonotype has at least ten counts. The chain has TRBV18 and TRBJ1-1; no clear D gene. CDR1 KGHSH and CDR2 LQKENI come from the germline V gene. Trimming shortened V by 2 bases and J by 0 bases, and 10 bases separated the two germline ends. The CDR3 runs 15 residues. The CDR3 region has the DNA TGTGCCAGCTCACCAGACACGTACATGAACACTGAAGCTTTCTTT. Translated: CASSPDTYMNTEAFF.